The present T cell receptor beta chain was sequenced within a study of shared clonotypes between healthy human individuals. Produced via immunoSEQ multiplex PCR; TCRdb's table is partial and in-frame only. The sample yields 2 million to 2.5 million clones, approximately 95% seen once. Germline lookup yields CDR1 SGHTS and CDR2 YDEGEE. This CDR3 has 16 residues. Germline trimming cut 3 bases from V and 5 bases from J; bases unmatched to any gene: 12. The source of this sequence is a man between 18 and 35 years old in good health. This chain joins TRBV5-8 and TRBJ1-1, with 8 bases fitting TRBD1. Sample: naive CD4+ T cells sorted from blood. Subset specified: CD45RA+ positively selected. Written as DNA, the CDR3 is TGTGCCAGCAGCTACGGACAGGGAGTTATTAATACTGAAGCTTTCTTT. The encoded protein is CASSYGQGVINTEAFF.